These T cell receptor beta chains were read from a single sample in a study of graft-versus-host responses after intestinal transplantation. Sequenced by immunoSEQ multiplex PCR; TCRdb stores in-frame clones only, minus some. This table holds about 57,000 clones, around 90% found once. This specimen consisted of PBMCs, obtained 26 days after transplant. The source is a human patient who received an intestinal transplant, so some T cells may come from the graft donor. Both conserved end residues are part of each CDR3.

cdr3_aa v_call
CASSRGQSNEKLFF TRBV28
CASSLISGGVETQYF TRBV7-9
CSAVPVYGYTF TRBV20-1
CASRAIAGGPEEQYF TRBV6-1
CASSVEGGSSYNEQFF TRBV6-4
CASSLRDRGNYGYTF TRBV4-1
CASSKRGPAYEQYF TRBV27
CASSYSTSGGINEQFF TRBV6-5
CASSQDTAGMANEQFF TRBV4-2
CASRPGISGETQYF TRBV28
CASSYTGIGDIQYF TRBV11-2
CASSRGVAYNEQFF TRBV19
CASSAAWTGGMNTEAFF TRBV5-4
CAWVSGSNTGELFF TRBV30
CASSEGTGRGYTEAFF TRBV9
CASSPKSGRNSPLHF TRBV27
CASSSRDRVDEQYF TRBV27
CASRPRGNTGELFF TRBV6-1
CASKLQGWAEAFF TRBV2
CASSLHLAGEQFF TRBV27
CASSLASSPRGGLQETQYF TRBV5-6
CASSYGLTGGTEAFF TRBV6-5
CATSRDKGVGATNEKLFF TRBV15
CASSSPPDGTPLHF TRBV28
CAWIGSGHPNYGYTF TRBV30
CASRDGTGNLFGEKLFF TRBV7-8
CASTMTVNNEQFF TRBV5-1
CASSPGAFDEKLFF TRBV11-1